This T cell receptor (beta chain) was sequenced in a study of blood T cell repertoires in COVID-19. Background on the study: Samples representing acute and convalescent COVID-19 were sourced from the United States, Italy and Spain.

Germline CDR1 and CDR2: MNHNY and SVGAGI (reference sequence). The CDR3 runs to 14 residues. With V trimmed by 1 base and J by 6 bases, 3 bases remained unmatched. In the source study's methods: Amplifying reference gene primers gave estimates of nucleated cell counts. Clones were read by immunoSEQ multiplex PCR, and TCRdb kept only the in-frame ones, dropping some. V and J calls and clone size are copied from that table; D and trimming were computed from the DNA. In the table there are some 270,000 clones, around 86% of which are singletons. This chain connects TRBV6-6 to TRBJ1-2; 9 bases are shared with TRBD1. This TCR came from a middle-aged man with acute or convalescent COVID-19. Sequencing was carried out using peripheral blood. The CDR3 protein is CASSYLTGGNGYTF. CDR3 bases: TGTGCCAGCAGTTACTTAACAGGGGGCAATGGCTACACCTTC.